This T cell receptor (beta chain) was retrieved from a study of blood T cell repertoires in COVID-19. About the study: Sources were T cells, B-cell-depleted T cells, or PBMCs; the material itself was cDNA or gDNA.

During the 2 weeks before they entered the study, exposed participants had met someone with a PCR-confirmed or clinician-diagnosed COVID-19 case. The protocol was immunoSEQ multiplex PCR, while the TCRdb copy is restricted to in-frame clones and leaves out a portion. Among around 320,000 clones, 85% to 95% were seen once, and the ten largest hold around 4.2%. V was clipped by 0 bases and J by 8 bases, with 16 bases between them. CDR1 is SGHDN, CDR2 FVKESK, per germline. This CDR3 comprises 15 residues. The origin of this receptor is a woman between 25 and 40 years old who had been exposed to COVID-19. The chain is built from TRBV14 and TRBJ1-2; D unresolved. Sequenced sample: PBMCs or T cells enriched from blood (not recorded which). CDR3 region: CASSQDAREGSGYTF. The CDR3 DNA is TGTGCCAGCAGCCAAGATGCCCGGGAAGGGAGCGGCTACACCTTC.